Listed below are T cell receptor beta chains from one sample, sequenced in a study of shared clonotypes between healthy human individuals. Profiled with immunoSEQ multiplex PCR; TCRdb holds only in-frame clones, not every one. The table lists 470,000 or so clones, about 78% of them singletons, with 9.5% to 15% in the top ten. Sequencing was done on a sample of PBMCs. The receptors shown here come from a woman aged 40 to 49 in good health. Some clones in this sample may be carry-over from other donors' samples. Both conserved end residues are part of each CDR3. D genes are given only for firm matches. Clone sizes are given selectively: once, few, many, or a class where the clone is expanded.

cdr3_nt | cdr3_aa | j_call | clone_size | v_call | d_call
TGTGCCAGCAGTGAACCCCCAGGGGGAAGATACGAGCAGTACTTC | CASSEPPGGRYEQYF | TRBJ2-7 | . | TRBV6-1 | TRBD1
TGTGCCAGTAGTATAAGGGCCCTCGGGACAAATAATGAGCAGTTCTTC | CASSIRALGTNNEQFF | TRBJ2-1 | . | TRBV19 | .
TGCGCCAGCAGCTGGACTAGCGGGAGACACAATGAGCAGTTCTTC | CASSWTSGRHNEQFF | TRBJ2-1 | once | TRBV5-1 | TRBD2
TGTGCCAGCGGGCGGGAGGCCTCCTACGAGCAGTACTTC | CASGREASYEQYF | TRBJ2-7 | . | TRBV7-9 | TRBD2
TGTGCCAGCTCACCAACTCTGGCTTTTCTGGGTGAAGCTTTCTTT | CASSPTLAFLGEAFF | TRBJ1-1 | . | TRBV18 | .
TGTGCCAGCAGCCCCAGCGGGTTCGTTGTCGGGGAGCTGTTTTTT | CASSPSGFVVGELFF | TRBJ2-2 | . | TRBV9 | .
TGTGCCAGCACCTTCATCTGGGGCACCGGGGAGCTGTTTTTT | CASTFIWGTGELFF | TRBJ2-2 | . | TRBV2 | .
TGTGCCAGCAGCTTCGGGTCGGGATCCTACGAGCAGTACTTC | CASSFGSGSYEQYF | TRBJ2-7 | . | TRBV7-9 | .
TGTGCCAGCAGTCCCCAGCGGCGCGGGGGTAATGAAAAACTGTTTTTT | CASSPQRRGGNEKLFF | TRBJ1-4 | . | TRBV27 | .
TGCGCCAGCAGCCAAGGAGCGGCCCTACGCAATGAGCAGTTCTTC | CASSQGAALRNEQFF | TRBJ2-1 | once | TRBV4-1 | .
TGTGCCAGCAGTGAGGAGTTACAGGGGAGGAGTGTGGGGCTAGGGCAGTACTTC | CASSEELQGRSVGLGQYF | TRBJ2-5 | . | TRBV25-1 | .
TGTGCCAGCAGTGGGAGGGGGGCCCAGTACTTC | CASSGRGAQYF | TRBJ2-5 | . | TRBV2 | .
TGCAGCGTTGAGCGAGGGACAGGGTATTCTGGCTACACCTTC | CSVERGTGYSGYTF | TRBJ1-2 | . | TRBV29-1 | TRBD1
TGTGCCAGCAGCCAGAAGGGCGGGAAGAGCAATGAGCAGTTCTTC | CASSQKGGKSNEQFF | TRBJ2-1 | . | TRBV4-2 | .
TGTGCCAGCAGCTTAGCCCTAGCGGGAGGGAGGGGCACCGGGGAGCTGTTTTTT | CASSLALAGGRGTGELFF | TRBJ2-2 | . | TRBV7-9 | TRBD2
TGTGCCAGCAGCTTATTGCGGGGACGTCAGGATGAGCAGTTCTTC | CASSLLRGRQDEQFF | TRBJ2-1 | many | TRBV7-3 | .
TGTGCCTGGAGTGTAGGCCCTGAAGCTTTCTTT | CAWSVGPEAFF | TRBJ1-1 | . | TRBV30 | .
TGTGCCAGCAGCTTCAGAGGGACAGACCAAGAGACCCAGTACTTC | CASSFRGTDQETQYF | TRBJ2-5 | . | TRBV11-3 | TRBD1
TGTGCCTGGAGTGGTATGCGGAGAACCTACGAGCAGTACTTC | CAWSGMRRTYEQYF | TRBJ2-7 | once | TRBV30 | .
TGTGCCAGCAGTTTACAGGCTGGAAACACCATATATTTT | CASSLQAGNTIYF | TRBJ1-3 | . | TRBV28 | .
TGTGCCAGCAGCTTGCGGGACGGGACCTTGACCTACGAGCAGTACTTC | CASSLRDGTLTYEQYF | TRBJ2-7 | . | TRBV5-5 | .
TGTGCCAGCAGGCGGGGACCCAATGAAAAACTGTTTTTT | CASRRGPNEKLFF | TRBJ1-4 | . | TRBV5-8 | .
TGCAGTGCTAGTCACCACGAGCAGTACTTC | CSASHHEQYF | TRBJ2-7 | few | TRBV20-1 | .
TGTGCCAGCAGCCAAGACCCTAGCGGGAGGGCCACAGATACGCAGTATTTT | CASSQDPSGRATDTQYF | TRBJ2-3 | . | TRBV4-2 | TRBD2
TGTGCCAGTAGTCCCCGTTGGAGTTATCAGCAGTACTTC | CASSPRWSYQQYF | TRBJ2-7 | few | TRBV19 | .
TGTGCCAGCAGCCCAAAGCACGAGCAGTACTTC | CASSPKHEQYF | TRBJ2-7 | . | TRBV5-4 | .
TGTGCCAGCAGCCCAGGGACAGGGTTGGAGACCCAGTACTTC | CASSPGTGLETQYF | TRBJ2-5 | . | TRBV7-3 | TRBD1
TGTGCCAGCAGCTTAGAGTCAGGGTACAATCAGCCCCAGCATTTT | CASSLESGYNQPQHF | TRBJ1-5 | . | TRBV7-2 | .
TGTGCCAGCAGTTTGGAGACTTCTCGATTGTTCTTC | CASSLETSRLFF | TRBJ2-1 | . | TRBV28 | .
TGTGCCAGCAGTTACTCGGACAGGAGGCGCACTGAAGCTTTCTTT | CASSYSDRRRTEAFF | TRBJ1-1 | . | TRBV6-6 | TRBD1
TGCGCCAGCAGCCCCACTAGCGGAAGCTCCTACAATGAGCAGTTCTTC | CASSPTSGSSYNEQFF | TRBJ2-1 | . | TRBV5-1 | TRBD2
TGCGCCAGCAGTCAAACCGCACCGGGACAGGTTCATGAGCAGTTCTTC | CASSQTAPGQVHEQFF | TRBJ2-1 | . | TRBV23-1 | TRBD1
TGTGCCAGCAGTTACTCGACGGGCCAGAACACTGAAGCTTTCTTT | CASSYSTGQNTEAFF | TRBJ1-1 | . | TRBV6-6 | .
TGTGCCAGCAGCCCGCGGACAGGGGGCTCTGGAAACACCATATATTTT | CASSPRTGGSGNTIYF | TRBJ1-3 | . | TRBV7-3 | TRBD1
TGTGCCAGTAGTCGTGGGCCTACAGCTAATGAAAAACTGTTTTTT | CASSRGPTANEKLFF | TRBJ1-4 | . | TRBV19 | .
TGTGCCAGCAGTCCACGGACAGGGAATAACTATGACTACACCTTC | CASSPRTGNNYDYTF | TRBJ1-2 | few | TRBV2 | TRBD1
TGCAGTGCTAGGGAAATTGAAGCTTTCTTT | CSAREIEAFF | TRBJ1-1 | once | TRBV20-1 | .
TGTGCCAGCGGAAATGGGGTTGGGGCCTCCTACGAGCAGTACTTC | CASGNGVGASYEQYF | TRBJ2-7 | . | TRBV4-2 | .